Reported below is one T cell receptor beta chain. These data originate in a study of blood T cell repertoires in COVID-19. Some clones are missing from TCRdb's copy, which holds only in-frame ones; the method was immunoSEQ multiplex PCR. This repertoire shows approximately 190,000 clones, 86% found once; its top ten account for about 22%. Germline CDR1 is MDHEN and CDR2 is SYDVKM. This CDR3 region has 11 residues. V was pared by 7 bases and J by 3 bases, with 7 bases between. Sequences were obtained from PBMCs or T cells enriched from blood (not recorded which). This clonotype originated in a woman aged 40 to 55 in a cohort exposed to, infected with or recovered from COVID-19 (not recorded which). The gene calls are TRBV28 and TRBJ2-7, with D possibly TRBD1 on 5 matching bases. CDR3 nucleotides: TGTGCCAGCAATCAGGGCTACGAGCAGTACTTC. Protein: CASNQGYEQYF.